The 30 T cell receptor beta chains listed next were all sequenced from one sample in a study of T-cell memory formation after mild COVID-19. In TCRdb, the 5' RACE reads were re-called with MiXCR into one record per CDR3 protein. The sample records around 250,000 distinct CDR3 sequences, 15% being singletons. What was sequenced was PBMCs or a T cell subset sorted from them (not recorded which). The origin of the receptors is an adult woman who had mild COVID-19 (a few samples of this study predate the infection). Cell type and time point are not known.

This clonotype came up a few times. The chain is built from TRBV9 and TRBJ1-1; D is unresolved. CDR3 length: 18 amino acids. Trimming took off 3 bases at V and 0 bases at J, with 21 bases between the two ends. Germline lookup yields CDR1 SGDLS and CDR2 YYNGEE. The CDR3 loop is CASSGTDGSLLMNTEAFF. As DNA, the CDR3 is TGTGCCAGCAGCGGAACGGACGGTTCCCTCCTCATGAACACTGAAGCTTTCTTT.

The gene calls are TRBV3-1 and TRBJ2-4; 9 bases are shared with TRBD2. The V gene's germline CDR1 is LGHDT and CDR2 YNNKEL (reference sequence). Trimming removed 2 bases from V and 9 bases from J; junction bases left unmatched: 8. There are 15 residues in the CDR3. CDR3 region: CASSQSKRGASIQYF. The CDR3 DNA is TGTGCCAGCAGCCAATCTAAGCGGGGGGCTTCCATTCAGTACTTC.

This clonotype has just a few counts. The genes are TRBV20-1 and TRBJ1-5; TRBD1 might be the D (5 bases). Germline loops: CDR1 DFQATT, CDR2 SNEGSKA (reference sequence). The CDR3 runs 14 residues. V lost 4 bases and J 7 bases, leaving 17 bases between the germline ends. The CDR3 sequence is CSAIRGPMRQPQHF. The CDR3 nucleotides read TGCAGTGCTATTAGGGGCCCAATGCGGCAGCCCCAGCATTTT.

The chain carries TRBV19 and TRBJ2-7, with D possibly being TRBD1 (5 bases). The V end was cut by 0 bases, the J end by 2 bases, with 11 bases between. The length of the CDR3 is 15 residues. Germline-derived CDR1 and CDR2 are LNHDA and SQIVND (reference sequence). The chain's CDR3 is CASSIDLTDPYEQYF. The DNA for the CDR3 is TGTGCCAGTAGTATAGATCTGACAGACCCCTACGAGCAGTACTTC.

In its sample, this clonotype was seen a few times. The chain is built from TRBV13 and TRBJ1-2; possibly TRBD1 for D (5 bases). Germline loops: CDR1 PRHDT, CDR2 FYEKMQ (reference sequence). The length of the CDR3 is 12 residues. V lost 5 bases to trimming and J lost 8 bases, with 12 bases between them. The CDR3 loop reads CASSRDGGGYTF. In DNA, the CDR3 is TGTGCCAGCAGCCGGGACGGAGGAGGCTACACCTTC.

This sequence joins TRBV7-2 and TRBJ2-1; D is perhaps TRBD1 (5 bases). The CDR3 extends over 17 amino acids. Trimming took off 7 bases at V and 1 base at J, with 20 bases between the two ends. In germline, CDR1 is SGHTA, CDR2 FQGNSA. The CDR3 coding sequence is TGTGCCAGCACCCTCCTCCCTCCGCACAGGTCCTACAATGAGCAGTTCTTC. Protein sequence: CASTLLPPHRSYNEQFF. The variable domain in full, completed from reference TRBV7-2 and TRBJ2-1, reads GAGVSQSPSNKVTEKGKDVELRCDPISGHTALYWYRQSLGQGLEFLIYFQGNSAPDKSGLPSDRFSAERTGGSVSTLTIQRTQQEDSAVYLCASTLLPPHRSYNEQFFGPGTRLTVL.

This clonotype was found once. The chain uses TRBV20-1 and TRBJ2-3, with TRBD2 identical over 10 bases. This CDR3 region has 14 residues. V was clipped by 4 bases and J by 3 bases; unmatched bases: 4. Germline lookup yields CDR1 DFQATT and CDR2 SNEGSKA (reference sequence). As DNA, the CDR3 is TGCAGTGCTATCCTAGCGGGAGCAACAGATACGCAGTATTTT. Its translation is CSAILAGATDTQYF.

This clonotype showed up just a few times. The chain uses TRBV20-1 and TRBJ2-2, with 13 bases identical to TRBD2. The V gene end was trimmed by 0 bases and the J gene end by 6 bases; junction bases not matched to a gene: 1. Germline values: CDR1 DFQATT, CDR2 SNEGSKA (reference sequence). This CDR3 is 15 amino acids long. CDR3 residues: CSARDTSGRAGELFF. CDR3 DNA sequence: TGCAGTGCTAGAGATACTAGCGGGAGGGCCGGGGAGCTGTTTTTT.

There are a few counts of this clonotype. V usage is TRBV7-9 and J usage is TRBJ1-1, with D possibly being TRBD1 (6 bases). Germline CDR1 reads SEHNR; CDR2 reads FQNEAQ (reference sequence). Trimming shortened V by 3 bases and J by 5 bases, and 10 bases separated the two germline ends. CDR3 length: 13 amino acids. The CDR3 DNA follows: TGTGCCAGCAGCTTGGCAGGGGAAACTGAAGCTTTCTTT. Translation gives CASSLAGETEAFF.

In this sample, this clonotype turned up many times. The chain links TRBV5-1 to TRBJ1-1, with 10 bases matching TRBD1. The CDR3 covers 16 residues. Germline V lookup: CDR1 SGHRS, CDR2 YFSETQ. J gave up 7 bases and V 0 bases, and 9 bases lay outside the gene matches. CDR3 DNA sequence: TGCGCCAGCAGCTTGGATGGGGGGACAGGGGCGAGTGAAGCTTTCTTT. This codes for CASSLDGGTGASEAFF.

CDR3 sequence reads: CASSQRAGYEQYF. The DNA for the CDR3 is TGTGCCAGCAGCCAACGGGCAGGTTACGAGCAGTACTTC. This chain joins TRBV14 and TRBJ2-7, with unresolved D. There are 13 residues in the CDR3. V was trimmed by 2 bases and J by 4 bases, leaving 9 bases between them. Germline V CDR1 and CDR2: SGHDN, FVKESK.

This clonotype was observed a few times. The V gene is TRBV2, the J gene TRBJ2-2; D gene uncertain. The CDR3 has 14 residues. V dropped 4 bases and J dropped 4 bases, with 10 bases sitting between them. Per germline, CDR1 SNHLY and CDR2 FYNNEI. CDR3 amino acids: CASSAFTTTGELFF. Here the CDR3 DNA reads TGTGCCAGCAGTGCCTTCACGACCACCGGGGAGCTGTTTTTT. Variable domain in full (rest from reference TRBV2 and TRBJ2-2): EPEVTQTPSHQVTQMGQEVILRCVPISNHLYFYWYRQILGQKVEFLVSFYNNEISEKSEIFDDQFSVERPDGSNFTLKIRSTKLEDSAMYFCASSAFTTTGELFFGEGSRLTVL.

V is TRBV6-5 and J is TRBJ2-7; no clear D gene. The CDR3 has 13 residues. The germline gives CDR1 MNHEY, CDR2 SVGAGI. V lost 2 bases and J 3 bases, leaving 8 bases between the germline ends. This CDR3 reads CASSYGNDYEQYF. CDR3 nucleotides: TGTGCCAGCAGTTACGGGAACGACTACGAGCAGTACTTC.

This clonotype was counted at least ten times. The V gene is TRBV2, the J gene TRBJ2-7; TRBD1 matches 7 bases. Germline lookup yields CDR1 SNHLY and CDR2 FYNNEI. This CDR3 spans 13 amino acids. After removal of 4 bases from V and 2 bases from J, the junction contained 2 bases not matched to a gene. The CDR3 reads CASSAGQTYEQYF. In DNA, the CDR3 is TGTGCCAGCAGTGCGGGACAGACCTACGAGCAGTACTTC.

This clonotype was seen a few times. The chain has TRBV6-6 and TRBJ2-1, with no clear D. The CDR3 has 15 residues. CDR1 and CDR2 from the germline V gene are MNHNY and SVGAGI (reference sequence). Between the trimmed V and J ends, which lost 2 bases and 3 bases, there was a span of 11 bases. CDR3 loop: CASSYTQRVYNEQFF. As DNA, the CDR3 is TGTGCCAGCAGTTACACGCAACGAGTCTACAATGAGCAGTTCTTC.

This clonotype has a handful of counts. The chain links TRBV5-1 to TRBJ2-5, with 11 bases that match TRBD2. Germline trimming cut 1 base from V and 5 bases from J; bases unmatched to any gene: 1. CDR1 is SGHRS, CDR2 YFSETQ, per germline. The CDR3 consists of 14 residues. CDR3 DNA sequence: TGCGCCAGCAGCTTGCCTAGCGGGAGGGAGACCCAGTACTTC. This codes for CASSLPSGRETQYF.

The CDR3 sequence: CAIRVTGTGITGELFF. CDR3 coding DNA: TGTGCCATCAGAGTGACCGGGACAGGCATCACCGGGGAGCTGTTTTTT. V gene TRBV10-3 combines with J gene TRBJ2-2; 8 positions match TRBD1. The CDR3 spans 16 residues. Germline V gene sequence: CDR1 ENHRY, CDR2 SYGVKD. J gave up 4 bases and V 6 bases, and 10 bases lay outside the gene matches.

In this sample, this clonotype turned up a few times. J is TRBJ2-7 and V is TRBV6-5, with TRBD2 as a possible D gene (6 bases). The germline V and J ends were trimmed by 7 bases and 3 bases, with 16 bases remaining between them. Germline values: CDR1 MNHEY, CDR2 SVGAGI. This CDR3 has 14 residues. CDR3 DNA sequence: TGTGCCAGCACCTTACACGTGGGAGGCTACGAGCAGTACTTC. It yields the protein CASTLHVGGYEQYF.

This clonotype was seen a few times. The gene calls are TRBV4-1 and TRBJ1-3; D possibly corresponds to TRBD1 (6 bases). In germline, CDR1 is MGHRA, CDR2 YSYEKL. With 1 base removed from V and 4 bases from J, the gap between germline ends came to 17 bases. This CDR3 has 17 amino acids. The chain's CDR3 is CASSQVFGTGSGNTIYF. The CDR3 DNA sequence: TGCGCCAGCAGCCAAGTCTTTGGTACAGGGTCCGGAAACACCATATATTTT.

This clonotype was observed a handful of times. This rearrangement joins TRBV5-1 to TRBJ2-7; D is perhaps TRBD1 or TRBD2 (5 bases each). Germline CDR1 and CDR2: SGHRS and YFSETQ. The CDR3 runs 14 residues. The ends were cut back, 5 bases at V and 2 bases at J, with 14 bases in the middle. The CDR3 DNA sequence: TGCGCCAGCAGTTCTGGGACGCATACCTACGAGCAGTACTTC. Protein: CASSSGTHTYEQYF.

The chain employs TRBV6-2 or TRBV6-3 and TRBJ1-1; D not certain. The V end lost 8 bases, the J end lost 1 base, and 14 bases lay between the germline ends. Germline assignment: CDR1 MNHEY and CDR2 SVGEGT. The CDR3 has 14 residues. The CDR3 loop reads CASLSLAGNTEAFF. DNA for the CDR3: TGTGCCAGCTTGAGTTTGGCAGGGAACACTGAAGCTTTCTTT.

The chain carries TRBV27 and TRBJ2-1; no reliable D call. Looked up from germline, CDR1 is MNHEY and CDR2 is SMNVEV (reference sequence). Trimming removed 5 bases at V and 0 bases at J, with 14 bases between. This CDR3 region has 16 residues. The CDR3 sequence: CASSPSLPSSYNEQFF. The DNA of the CDR3 is TGTGCCAGCAGTCCAAGTCTCCCGAGCTCCTACAATGAGCAGTTCTTC.

This chain uses TRBV9 with TRBJ1-4, with D possibly TRBD1 on 6 matching bases. The CDR3 extends over 17 amino acids. Trimming cost V 1 base and J 7 bases, with 20 bases left between them. CDR1 SGDLS and CDR2 YYNGEE come from the germline V gene. CDR3 protein: CASSVSGTGARGEKLFF. CDR3 in DNA: TGTGCCAGCAGCGTATCCGGTACGGGGGCTAGGGGTGAAAAACTGTTTTTT.

This clonotype was observed a few times. This chain links TRBV9 with TRBJ2-2; D uncertain. The germline V gene encodes CDR1 SGDLS and CDR2 YYNGEE. V was cut by 7 bases and J by 3 bases, with 13 bases left in between. The CDR3 runs to 14 residues. The CDR3 loop reads CASASESYTGELFF. The CDR3 nucleotides are TGTGCCAGCGCGTCGGAGAGTTACACCGGGGAGCTGTTTTTT.

CDR3 bases: TGCGCCAGCAGCCCCGGGAGGGCGTCATCCTACGAGCAGTACTTC. Translating gives CASSPGRASSYEQYF. This chain connects TRBV5-1 to TRBJ2-7; TRBD2 aligns across 8 bases. In germline, CDR1 is SGHRS, CDR2 YFSETQ. The CDR3 has 15 amino acids. The V and J ends lost 4 bases and 1 base, in that order; junction bases with no gene match: 7.

The table lists this clonotype with a few counts. The chain has TRBV5-1 and TRBJ1-2; D unclear. CDR3 length: 15 amino acids. Trimming removed 4 bases from V and 0 bases from J, with 13 bases in between. Germline CDR1 is SGHRS and CDR2 is YFSETQ. DNA for the CDR3: TGCGCCAGCAGCCCATTGCCGGGTACTAACTATGGCTACACCTTC. Encoded protein: CASSPLPGTNYGYTF. The full variable domain, its missing parts supplied by reference TRBV5-1 and TRBJ1-2, is KAGVTQTPRYLIKTRGQQVTLSCSPISGHRSVSWYQQTPGQGLQFLFEYFSETQRNKGNFPGRFSGRQFSNSRSEMNVSTLELGDSALYLCASSPLPGTNYGYTFGSGTRLTVV.

The chain joins TRBV12-3 or TRBV12-4 to TRBJ2-1; TRBD1 matches 8 bases. Trimming took 8 bases from V and 9 from J; bases not matched to a gene: 9. There are 13 residues in the CDR3. CDR3 sequence reads: CASQQGAQGEQFF. Here the CDR3 DNA reads TGTGCCAGCCAGCAGGGGGCGCAGGGTGAGCAGTTCTTC.

This clonotype was seen only a few times. The chain links TRBV30 to TRBJ1-5; D is undetermined. V was shortened by 0 bases and J by 9 bases, with 15 bases between the two germline ends. Germline V lookup: CDR1 GTSNPN, CDR2 SVGIG (reference sequence). The length of the CDR3 is 14 residues. This chain's CDR3 is CAWSVGQSNSPQHF. CDR3 sequence (DNA): TGTGCCTGGAGTGTAGGTCAATCGAATTCGCCCCAGCATTTT.

In its sample, this clonotype was seen a few times. The gene calls are TRBV6-5 and TRBJ1-1; possible D gene TRBD1, 5 bases. With 5 bases removed from V and 1 base from J, the gap between germline ends came to 17 bases. The CDR3 runs 16 residues. From germline, CDR1 is MNHEY and CDR2 SVGAGI. This CDR3 is CASSTQVGGGNTEAFF. CDR3 coding DNA: TGTGCCAGCAGTACACAGGTCGGCGGGGGGAACACTGAAGCTTTCTTT.

This clonotype has just a few counts. The chain carries TRBV7-9 and TRBJ2-5; 9 nucleotides align to TRBD1. V shed 5 bases and J 1 base; nucleotides not matched to a gene: 8. From germline, CDR1 is SEHNR and CDR2 FQNEAQ (reference sequence). The CDR3 is 16 residues long. CDR3 loop: CASSPGTGRTQETQYF. In nucleotides, the CDR3 is TGTGCCAGCAGCCCCGGGACAGGGAGGACCCAAGAGACCCAGTACTTC.